The 10 T cell receptor beta chains presented below share a single source sample, sequenced in a study of blood T cell repertoires in COVID-19. This table comes from immunoSEQ multiplex PCR, and its TCRdb copy is limited to in-frame clones, with some not included. Among approximately 130,000 clones listed, more than 75% were seen once. The source material was peripheral blood. The receptors stem from a woman aged 45-60 years with acute or convalescent COVID-19.

V and J are TRBV14 and TRBJ1-4, with D unresolved. This CDR3 has 13 residues. V gave up 4 bases and J gave up 8 bases, with 11 bases separating them. Germline lookup yields CDR1 SGHDN and CDR2 FVKESK. The CDR3 sequence is CASSRAGHEKLFF. The DNA for the CDR3 is TGTGCCAGCAGCCGGGCAGGCCACGAAAAACTGTTTTTT.

The V call is TRBV19, the J call TRBJ2-1, with 13 positions matching TRBD2. The V gene's germline CDR1 is LNHDA and CDR2 SQIVND (reference sequence). This CDR3 is 15 amino acids long. V shed 4 bases and J 8 bases; nucleotides not matched to a gene: 5. CDR3 loop: CASSTLAGGPHEQFF. CDR3 coding DNA: TGTGCCAGTAGTACACTAGCGGGAGGGCCTCATGAGCAGTTCTTC.

The rearrangement joins TRBV30 to TRBJ2-1; D is uncertain. The length of the CDR3 is 13 residues. Germline CDR1 is GTSNPN and CDR2 is SVGIG (reference sequence). The V end was cut by 0 bases, the J end by 4 bases, with 7 bases between. CDR3 sequence reads: CAWSVHGYNEQFF. DNA for the CDR3: TGTGCCTGGAGTGTACACGGGTACAATGAGCAGTTCTTC.

V is TRBV7-2 and J is TRBJ2-1, with D possibly matching TRBD1 (6 bases). CDR1 and CDR2 (germline): SGHTA, FQGNSA. The V end lost 6 bases, the J end lost 5 bases, and 11 bases lay between the germline ends. The CDR3 length is 13 residues. The CDR3 sequence is CASRGAANNEQFF. The DNA of the CDR3 is TGTGCCAGCAGGGGGGCCGCTAACAATGAGCAGTTCTTC.

The V call is TRBV9, the J call TRBJ1-3; D might be TRBD1 (6 bases). The CDR3 is made up of 17 amino acids. Germline CDR1 reads SGDLS; CDR2 reads YYNGEE. Trimming removed 0 bases at V and 0 bases at J, with 13 bases between. The CDR3 DNA sequence: TGTGCCAGCAGCGTAGCTGTGGGGGCCAACTCTGGAAACACCATATATTTT. The encoded protein is CASSVAVGANSGNTIYF.

V usage is TRBV5-6 and J usage is TRBJ2-5; D is unclear. CDR1 is SGHDT, CDR2 YYEEEE, per germline. V was pared by 5 bases and J by 4 bases, with 12 bases between. The CDR3 sequence is 13 residues long. CDR3 region: CASRKQRRETQYF. DNA of the CDR3: TGTGCCAGCAGAAAACAACGAAGAGAGACCCAGTACTTC. The entire variable domain, with the rest obtained from reference TRBV5-6 and TRBJ2-5, is as follows: DAGVTQSPTHLIKTRGQQVTLRCSPKSGHDTVSWYQQALGQGPQFIFQYYEEEERQRGNFPDRFSGHQFPNYSSELNVNALLLGDSALYLCASRKQRRETQYFGPGTRLLVL.

The V call is TRBV2, the J call TRBJ2-2; 10 nucleotides line up with TRBD2. Germline V gives CDR1 SNHLY, CDR2 FYNNEI. The CDR3 length is 16 residues. The V gene end was trimmed by 6 bases and the J gene end by 5 bases; junction bases not matched to a gene: 9. The CDR3 DNA follows: TGTGCCAGCAGGGTCACCGGGACTAGCGTAACCGGGGAGCTGTTTTTT. This codes for CASRVTGTSVTGELFF.

The chain uses TRBV6-2 or TRBV6-3 and TRBJ1-5; 9 nucleotides agree with TRBD1. The junction had 10 bases not matched to a gene; V was cut back by 6 bases and J by 7 bases. This CDR3 is built from 15 residues. In germline, CDR1 is MNHEY, CDR2 SVGEGT. This CDR3 reads CASSSGQGKRQPQHF. For the CDR3, the DNA is TGTGCCAGCAGCTCTGGACAGGGGAAGCGACAGCCCCAGCATTTT.

This chain joins TRBV5-1 and TRBJ2-5, with no clear D. V lost 3 bases and J 2 bases, leaving 5 bases between the germline ends. Per germline, CDR1 SGHRS and CDR2 YFSETQ. CDR3 length equals 12 residues. The CDR3 nucleotides are TGCGCCAGCAGCTCCAGTCAAGAGACCCAGTACTTC. This codes for CASSSSQETQYF.

The V gene is TRBV28, the J gene TRBJ1-5; D is undetermined. V was trimmed by 2 bases and J by 9 bases, leaving 11 bases between them. Per the germline V gene, CDR1 is MDHEN and CDR2 is SYDVKM. The CDR3 is made up of 13 amino acids. CDR3: CASSLQAFGPQHF. DNA of the CDR3: TGTGCCAGCAGTTTACAGGCTTTCGGGCCCCAGCATTTT. The variable domain in full, completed from reference TRBV28 and TRBJ1-5, reads DVKVTQSSRYLVKRTGEKVFLECVQDMDHENMFWYRQDPGLGLRLIYFSYDVKMKEKGDIPEGYSVSREKKERFSLILESASTNQTSMYLCASSLQAFGPQHFGDGTRLSIL.